This T cell receptor beta chain was captured by sequencing in a study of cytomegalovirus exposure and HLA in healthy donors. As for the study in general: Among the 398 genotyped donors, more than 70% were placed in the Caucasian-associated ancestry cluster. Whole-study results and caveats: Cytomegalovirus status was reportedly diagnosed by the classifier with high sensitivity and specificity. A previous analysis found most TCR beta V segments productive roughly 87% or roughly 30% of the time. Presence/absence comparisons presumed near-even sequencing depth among donors.

PCR employed 60 Vbeta and 13 Jbeta primers. TCRdb's copy holds only in-frame clones and misses some; the assay was immunoSEQ multiplex PCR. This sample has 65,000 to 85,000 clones, with just over 75% found just once. With respect to this clone: The target antigen is unknown.

The source is a man aged 50 to 59 in good health and CMV-seropositive. Sequenced material: PBMCs.

CDR3 sequence: CASSLRGRDYEQYF. CDR3 coding DNA: TGTGCCAGCAGCTTACGCGGGCGAGACTACGAGCAGTACTTC. The chain couples TRBV11-3 to TRBJ2-7; a possible D gene is TRBD2 (5 bases). The CDR3 extends over 14 amino acids. Trimming pared 2 bases from V and 3 bases from J, leaving 11 bases between. Germline V gene sequence: CDR1 SGHNT, CDR2 YENEEA.